The clone carrying this T cell receptor (beta chain) was recorded many times. Its antigen is not identified. Each CDR3 protein is one row after TCRdb ran MiXCR on the multiplex PCR reads. The data contain 200,000 to 250,000 distinct CDR3 sequences, 34% of them singletons. Axillary draining lymph nodes of breast cancer patients supplied the node samples. This sample stems from a study of breast tumors, draining lymph nodes, adjacent tissues. Trimming removed 2 bases from V and 4 bases from J; junction bases left unmatched: 9. This CDR3 has 17 amino acids. CDR1 is SGHAT and CDR2 is FQNNGV in the germline V gene. Findings and caveats of the study: Luminal-like breast cancer showed significantly higher tumor–nontumor repertoire similarity than basal-like. Data fit most tumor T cells coming from lymph node, expanding in tumor. Tumor repertoires ranked between lymph nodes and nontumor tissue in diversity, with V and J gene preferences. Data only fit, rather than demonstrated, lymph node origin of most tumor T cells.

This clonotype was obtained from a female donor with breast cancer. Some clones in this sample may be carry-over from other donors' samples. Sequences were obtained from axillary lymph node tissue. The V call is TRBV11-2, the J call TRBJ2-3, with 10 positions matching TRBD2. DNA for the CDR3: TGTGCCAGCAGCTTAAGAGGCCTAGCGGGAGTAGCAGATACGCAGTATTTT. Protein: CASSLRGLAGVADTQYF.